This is a list of T cell receptor beta chains from one sample in a study of blood T cell repertoires in COVID-19. Repertoires were generated with immunoSEQ multiplex PCR, while TCRdb's copy carries only in-frame clones and drops some. The sample includes about 90,000 clones, 80% to 95% of them seen just once. The source material was peripheral blood. The source is a woman aged 60-75 years with active COVID-19. Each CDR3 is given with its conserved first and last residue. D genes are given only for firm matches. Clone size is not always given. Where it is, it says once, few, many or a class for expanded clones.

d_call,j_call,clone_size,v_call,cdr3_nt,cdr3_aa
TRBD1,TRBJ1-1,.,TRBV18,TGTGCCAGCACCCCGAACAGGGGTGGCACTGAAGCTTTCTTT,CASTPNRGGTEAFF
.,TRBJ1-1,.,TRBV30,TGTGCCCGGGAAATGGAGGGACGGGCTTTCTTT,CAREMEGRAFF
.,TRBJ2-2,.,TRBV28,TGTGCCAGCAGCCCCGGGTCCCGTCCCGGGGAGCTGTTTTTT,CASSPGSRPGELFF
TRBD2,TRBJ2-1,.,TRBV19,TGTGCCAGTAGTATCTGGGGAGGGGATGAGCAGTTCTTC,CASSIWGGDEQFF
.,TRBJ2-7,.,TRBV6-2/TRBV6-3,TGTGCCAGCAGTTGGGGGCCCAACGAGCAGTACTTC,CASSWGPNEQYF
.,TRBJ1-5,.,TRBV27,TGTGCCAGCAGTTTATCTTGGGAGGGCCAGCCCCAGCATTTT,CASSLSWEGQPQHF
.,TRBJ1-1,.,TRBV25-1,TGTGCCAGCAGTGCAGGGAACACTGAAGCTTTCTTT,CASSAGNTEAFF
TRBD2,TRBJ2-3,.,TRBV5-1,TGCGCCAGCAGCGGGACTAGCGGGAGGGCCAGAGATACGCAGTATTTT,CASSGTSGRARDTQYF
TRBD2,TRBJ2-2,once,TRBV5-1,TGCGCCAGCAGCTGGGAGGGGAACACCGGGGAGCTGTTTTTT,CASSWEGNTGELFF
TRBD1,TRBJ1-2,.,TRBV2,TGTGCCAGCAGTGAGGACAGGGACTATGGCTACACCTTC,CASSEDRDYGYTF
TRBD1,TRBJ2-5,once,TRBV5-1,TGCGCCAGCAGCTGGACAGGGGAGGAGACCCAGTACTTC,CASSWTGEETQYF
TRBD1,TRBJ2-7,.,TRBV11-3,TGTGCCAGCAGCTTAAGTGGGACAGAGCTCTACGAGCAGTACTTC,CASSLSGTELYEQYF
.,TRBJ1-6,.,TRBV10-3,TGTGCCATCAGTGAGTCGGCGCAGGGAAGATCACCCCTCCACTTT,CAISESAQGRSPLHF
TRBD1,TRBJ1-5,.,TRBV19,TGTGCCAGTAAGGACAGGGGAGGTAATCAGCCCCAGCATTTT,CASKDRGGNQPQHF
.,TRBJ2-1,.,TRBV7-9,TGTGCCAGCCGAACGGGGGGCGACAATGAGCAGTTCTTC,CASRTGGDNEQFF
TRBD1,TRBJ1-1,.,TRBV7-2,TGTGCCAGCAGCTCCCAGGGGGCAGCCAGCCTAAACACTGAAGCTTTCTTT,CASSSQGAASLNTEAFF
.,TRBJ2-7,.,TRBV18,TGTGCCAGCTCACCCGCCACAGGGTCCCACGAGCAGTACTTC,CASSPATGSHEQYF
.,TRBJ1-5,.,TRBV10-3,TGTGCCATCAGTGAGTCCGGGGGGGCTAGGGGCAATCAGCCCCAGCATTTT,CAISESGGARGNQPQHF
TRBD2,TRBJ2-7,.,TRBV19,TGTGCCAGTAGTAGTCCGGGACTAGCGGCCTACGAGCAGTACTTC,CASSSPGLAAYEQYF
.,TRBJ1-1,.,TRBV30,TGTGCCTGGAACCGGGGGTTGAGCGCTGAAGCTTTCTTT,CAWNRGLSAEAFF
.,TRBJ1-2,.,TRBV2,TGTGCCAGCAGTGAAGTTTGGACAGCATCCTATGGCTACACCTTC,CASSEVWTASYGYTF
TRBD1,TRBJ1-2,.,TRBV18,TGTGCCAGCCAGGGACAGGGCAACTATGGCTACACCTTC,CASQGQGNYGYTF
TRBD2,TRBJ2-3,.,TRBV6-1,TGTGCCAGCAGTGAAAAAGTTTCTAGCGGGAGGGCCGCGGGTCGCACAGATACGCAGTATTTT,CASSEKVSSGRAAGRTDTQYF
TRBD1,TRBJ1-1,.,TRBV9,TGTGCCAGCAGCGGGGGACAGGGACGGTGGACTGAAGCTTTCTTT,CASSGGQGRWTEAFF
TRBD2,TRBJ2-4,.,TRBV19,TGTGCCAGTAGTATTCAGGTGCCACTAGCGGGAACCAAAAACATTCAGTACTTC,CASSIQVPLAGTKNIQYF
.,TRBJ2-1,.,TRBV4-2,TGTGCCAGCAGCCAAGATCTACAGGGTCGGGAGCAGTTCTTC,CASSQDLQGREQFF
TRBD2,TRBJ2-1,.,TRBV3-1/TRBV3-2,TGTGCCAGCAGCCAAGATGGCCCTCTAGCGGGGGCTACTTACAATGAGCAGTTCTTC,CASSQDGPLAGATYNEQFF
TRBD2,TRBJ2-7,.,TRBV2,TGTGCCAGCACCTCCCTGGCTAGCGGGGGCTACGAGCAGTACTTC,CASTSLASGGYEQYF
TRBD1,TRBJ2-1,.,TRBV3-1/TRBV3-2,TGTGCCAGCGCGGGACAGGGATACAATGAGCAGTTCTTC,CASAGQGYNEQFF
TRBD1,TRBJ1-2,.,TRBV19,TGTGCCAGTAGTCGACAGGGGTTCTACTATGGCTACACCTTC,CASSRQGFYYGYTF
.,TRBJ2-3,.,TRBV7-9,TGTGCCAGCAGCTTAGGTGGACTTGGCGGGAACACGCAGTATTTT,CASSLGGLGGNTQYF
.,TRBJ2-7,few,TRBV7-9,TGTGCCAGCAGCTTAGGTCAGTTCTACGAGCAGTACTTC,CASSLGQFYEQYF
TRBD1,TRBJ1-2,.,TRBV5-6,TGTGCCAGCAGCTTGGGACAGGGTGCCTATGGCTACACCTTC,CASSLGQGAYGYTF
.,TRBJ1-2,once,TRBV6-2/TRBV6-3,TGTGCCAGCAGTTACCCAACAGGGTCCCTTCGTGGCTACACCTTC,CASSYPTGSLRGYTF
.,TRBJ1-6,.,TRBV3-1/TRBV3-2,TGTGCCAGCAGCCAAGACGGGGTCCATAATTCACCCCTCCACTTT,CASSQDGVHNSPLHF
TRBD2,TRBJ2-1,.,TRBV5-1,TGCGCCAGCAGCCCAGGGACTAGCGGGAGGAAGAATGAGCAGTTCTTC,CASSPGTSGRKNEQFF
.,TRBJ1-1,.,TRBV12-3/TRBV12-4,TGTGCCAGCAGTTTAACAGGGAACACTGAAGCTTTCTTT,CASSLTGNTEAFF
TRBD2,TRBJ2-1,.,TRBV5-6,TGTGCCAGCAGCCCGGGCGGACTAGGGAACAATGAGCAGTTCTTC,CASSPGGLGNNEQFF
.,TRBJ2-2,.,TRBV19,TGTGCCAGTAGTAATTCGAAGAGGACCGGGGAGCTGTTTTTT,CASSNSKRTGELFF
TRBD2,TRBJ2-2,.,TRBV24-1,TGTGCCACCAGTGCCCCTGGGGCCGGGAGGACCGGGGAGCTGTTTTTT,CATSAPGAGRTGELFF
TRBD2,TRBJ2-1,once,TRBV7-6,TGTGCCAGCAGCTTAGAGGGAGGGTCCTACAATGAGCAGTTCTTC,CASSLEGGSYNEQFF
TRBD2,TRBJ2-1,.,TRBV2,TGTGCCAGTTTCAAGGGACTAGCGGGTACCTACAATGAGCAGTTCTTC,CASFKGLAGTYNEQFF
.,TRBJ1-1,.,TRBV19,TGTGCCAGTAGAAAAGATGGGGGGGGCCGGACTGAAGCTTTCTTT,CASRKDGGGRTEAFF
.,TRBJ1-5,.,TRBV27,TGTGCCAGCAGTTCCGACAAGAGCAATCAGCCCCAGCATTTT,CASSSDKSNQPQHF
.,TRBJ2-7,once,TRBV7-8,TGTGCCAGCAGCTTAATCAGCTACGAGCAGTACTTC,CASSLISYEQYF